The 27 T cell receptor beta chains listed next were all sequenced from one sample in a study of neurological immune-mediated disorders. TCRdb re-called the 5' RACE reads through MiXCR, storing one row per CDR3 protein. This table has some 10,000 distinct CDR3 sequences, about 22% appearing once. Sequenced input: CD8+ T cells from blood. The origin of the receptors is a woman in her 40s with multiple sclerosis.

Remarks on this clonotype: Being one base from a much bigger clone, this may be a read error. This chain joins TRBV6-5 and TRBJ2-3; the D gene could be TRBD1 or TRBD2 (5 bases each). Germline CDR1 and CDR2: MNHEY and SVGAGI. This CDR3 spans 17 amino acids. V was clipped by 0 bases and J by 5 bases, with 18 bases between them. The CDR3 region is CASSYSGVVGVGDTQYF. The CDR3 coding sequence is TGTGCCAGCAGTTACTCCGGGGTAGTGGGGGTGGGAGATACGCAGTATTTT.

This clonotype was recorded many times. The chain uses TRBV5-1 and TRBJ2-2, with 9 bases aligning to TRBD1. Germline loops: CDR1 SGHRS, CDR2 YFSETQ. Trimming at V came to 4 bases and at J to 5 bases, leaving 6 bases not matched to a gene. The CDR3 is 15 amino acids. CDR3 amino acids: CASSTDRGRTGELFF. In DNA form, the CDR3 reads TGCGCCAGCAGCACCGACAGGGGGAGAACCGGGGAGCTGTTTTTT.

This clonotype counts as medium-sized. CDR3 region: CASTLSDRRHQPQHF. CDR3 DNA sequence: TGTGCCAGCACCCTTTCGGACAGGAGGCATCAGCCCCAGCATTTT. This chain links TRBV6-6 with TRBJ1-5; TRBD1 agrees at 7 bases. V shed 7 bases and J 5 bases; nucleotides not matched to a gene: 11. The germline V gene has CDR1 MNHNY and CDR2 SVGAGI (reference sequence). This CDR3 is 15 amino acids long.

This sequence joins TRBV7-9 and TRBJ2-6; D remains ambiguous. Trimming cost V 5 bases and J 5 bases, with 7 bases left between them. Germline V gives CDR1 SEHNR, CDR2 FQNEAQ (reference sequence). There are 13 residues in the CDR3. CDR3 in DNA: TGTGCCAGCAGCCATACCAGGGCCAACGTCCTGACTTTC. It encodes CASSHTRANVLTF.

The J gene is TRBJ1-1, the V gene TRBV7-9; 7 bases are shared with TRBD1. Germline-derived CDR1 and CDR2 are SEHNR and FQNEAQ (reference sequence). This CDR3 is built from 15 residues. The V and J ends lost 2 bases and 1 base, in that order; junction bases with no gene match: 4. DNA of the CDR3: TGTGCCAGCAGCTTACGGGGACAGTCGAACACTGAAGCTTTCTTT. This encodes CASSLRGQSNTEAFF. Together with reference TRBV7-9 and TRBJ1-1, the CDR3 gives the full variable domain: DTGVSQNPRHKITKRGQNVTFRCDPISEHNRLYWYRQTLGQGPEFLTYFQNEAQLEKSRLLSDRFSAERPKGSFSTLEIQRTEQGDSAMYLCASSLRGQSNTEAFFGQGTRLTVV.

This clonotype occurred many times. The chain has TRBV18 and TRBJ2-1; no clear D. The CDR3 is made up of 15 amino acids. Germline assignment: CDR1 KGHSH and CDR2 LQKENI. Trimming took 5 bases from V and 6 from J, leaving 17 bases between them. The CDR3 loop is CASSAVTEHTNEQFF. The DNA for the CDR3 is TGTGCCAGCTCAGCTGTGACGGAACATACCAATGAGCAGTTCTTC. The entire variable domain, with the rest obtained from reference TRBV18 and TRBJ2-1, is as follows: NAGVMQNPRHLVRRRGQEARLRCSPMKGHSHVYWYRQLPEEGLKFMVYLQKENIIDESGMPKERFSAEFPKEGPSILRIQQVVRGDSAAYFCASSAVTEHTNEQFFGPGTRLTVL.

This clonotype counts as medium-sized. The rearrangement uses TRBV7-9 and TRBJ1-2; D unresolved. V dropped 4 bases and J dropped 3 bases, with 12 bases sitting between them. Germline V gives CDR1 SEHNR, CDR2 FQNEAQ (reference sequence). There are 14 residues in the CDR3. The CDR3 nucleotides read TGTGCCAGCAGCTCTGCACGCGAAGACTATGGCTACACCTTC. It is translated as CASSSAREDYGYTF.

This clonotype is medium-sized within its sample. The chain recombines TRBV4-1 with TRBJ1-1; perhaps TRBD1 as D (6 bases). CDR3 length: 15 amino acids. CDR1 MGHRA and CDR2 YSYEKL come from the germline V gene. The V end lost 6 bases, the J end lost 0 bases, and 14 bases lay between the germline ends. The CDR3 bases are TGCGCCAGCAGAGGTCCGGGACACATGAACACTGAAGCTTTCTTT. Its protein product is CASRGPGHMNTEAFF.

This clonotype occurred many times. The CDR3 loop reads CAWSNRGENSPLHF. CDR3 nucleotides: TGTGCCTGGAGTAACAGGGGAGAAAATTCACCCCTCCACTTT. The J gene is TRBJ1-6, the V gene TRBV30; TRBD1 matches at 7 bases. The V segment lost 2 bases and the J segment 7 bases; nucleotides outside the gene matches: 5. CDR3 length equals 14 residues. Looked up from germline, CDR1 is GTSNPN and CDR2 is SVGIG (reference sequence).

CDR3 sequence (DNA): TGCAGCGTTGAGGAAACAGGGGGCAATCAGCCCCAGCATTTT. Translated: CSVEETGGNQPQHF. The V call is TRBV29-1, the J call TRBJ1-5; TRBD1 matches at 7 bases. The germline V gene has CDR1 SQVTM and CDR2 ANQGSEA. The V segment lost 3 bases and the J segment 2 bases; nucleotides outside the gene matches: 4. This CDR3 is built from 14 residues.

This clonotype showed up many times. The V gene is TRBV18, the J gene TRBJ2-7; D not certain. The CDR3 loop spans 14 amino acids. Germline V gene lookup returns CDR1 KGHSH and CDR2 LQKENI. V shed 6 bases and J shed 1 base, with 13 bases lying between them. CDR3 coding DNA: TGTGCCAGCTCCTCGACCGGGTCGTCCTACGAGCAGTACTTC. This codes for CASSSTGSSYEQYF. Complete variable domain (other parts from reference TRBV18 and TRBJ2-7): NAGVMQNPRHLVRRRGQEARLRCSPMKGHSHVYWYRQLPEEGLKFMVYLQKENIIDESGMPKERFSAEFPKEGPSILRIQQVVRGDSAAYFCASSSTGSSYEQYFGPGTRLTVT.

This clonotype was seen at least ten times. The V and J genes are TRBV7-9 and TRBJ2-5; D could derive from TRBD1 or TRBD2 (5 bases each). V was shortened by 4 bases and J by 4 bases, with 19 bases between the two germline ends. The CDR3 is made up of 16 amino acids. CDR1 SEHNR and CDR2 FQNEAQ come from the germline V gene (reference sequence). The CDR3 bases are TGTGCCAGCAGCTACTCCATTCGGGGCTTAGGAGAGACCCAGTACTTC. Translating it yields CASSYSIRGLGETQYF. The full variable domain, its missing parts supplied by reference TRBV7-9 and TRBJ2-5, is DTGVSQNPRHKITKRGQNVTFRCDPISEHNRLYWYRQTLGQGPEFLTYFQNEAQLEKSRLLSDRFSAERPKGSFSTLEIQRTEQGDSAMYLCASSYSIRGLGETQYFGPGTRLLVL.

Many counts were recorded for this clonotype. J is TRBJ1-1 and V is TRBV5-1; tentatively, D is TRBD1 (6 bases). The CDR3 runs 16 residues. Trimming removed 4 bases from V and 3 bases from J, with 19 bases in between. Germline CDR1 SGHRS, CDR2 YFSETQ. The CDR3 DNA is TGCGCCAGCAGCCCTCGGGGGGGGGCGGGGTACACTGAAGCTTTCTTT. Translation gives CASSPRGGAGYTEAFF.

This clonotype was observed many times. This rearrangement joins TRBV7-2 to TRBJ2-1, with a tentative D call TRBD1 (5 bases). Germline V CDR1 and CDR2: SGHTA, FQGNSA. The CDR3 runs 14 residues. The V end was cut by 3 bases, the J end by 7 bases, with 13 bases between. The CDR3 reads CASSLSPGKNEQFF. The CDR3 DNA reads TGTGCCAGCAGCTTGAGCCCAGGGAAGAATGAGCAGTTCTTC.

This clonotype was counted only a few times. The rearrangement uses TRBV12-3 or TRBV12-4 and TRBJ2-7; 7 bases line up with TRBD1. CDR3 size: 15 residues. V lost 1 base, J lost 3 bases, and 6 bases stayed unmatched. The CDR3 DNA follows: TGTGCCAGCAGTTTAGGACAGGGAGTTATCTACGAGCAGTACTTC. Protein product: CASSLGQGVIYEQYF.

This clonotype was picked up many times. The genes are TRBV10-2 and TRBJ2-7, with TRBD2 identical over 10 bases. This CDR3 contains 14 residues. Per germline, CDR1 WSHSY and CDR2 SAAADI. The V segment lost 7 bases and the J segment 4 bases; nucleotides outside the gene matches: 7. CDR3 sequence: CASTGGLASYEQYF. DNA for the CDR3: TGCGCCAGCACTGGGGGACTAGCGAGTTACGAGCAGTACTTC.

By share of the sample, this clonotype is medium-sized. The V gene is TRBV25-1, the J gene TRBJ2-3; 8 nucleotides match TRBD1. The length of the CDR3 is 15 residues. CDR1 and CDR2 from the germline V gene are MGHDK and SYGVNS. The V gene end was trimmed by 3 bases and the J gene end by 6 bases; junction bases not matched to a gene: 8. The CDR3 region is CASSESARGRDTQYF. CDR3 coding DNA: TGTGCCAGCAGTGAGTCGGCCAGGGGGCGGGATACGCAGTATTTT.

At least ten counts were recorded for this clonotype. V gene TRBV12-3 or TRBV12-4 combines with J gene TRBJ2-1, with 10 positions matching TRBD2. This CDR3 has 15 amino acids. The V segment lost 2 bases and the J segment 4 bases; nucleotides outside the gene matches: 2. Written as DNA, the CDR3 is TGTGCCAGCAGTTTATCTAGCGGGGGTTACAATGAGCAGTTCTTC. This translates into CASSLSSGGYNEQFF.

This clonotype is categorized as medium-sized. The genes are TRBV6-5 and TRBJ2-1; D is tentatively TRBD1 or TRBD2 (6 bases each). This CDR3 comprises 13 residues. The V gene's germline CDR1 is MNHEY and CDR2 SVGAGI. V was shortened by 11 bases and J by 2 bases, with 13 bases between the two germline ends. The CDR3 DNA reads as TGTGCCTGCGGGACACCAACCTACAATGAGCAGTTCTTC. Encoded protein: CACGTPTYNEQFF.

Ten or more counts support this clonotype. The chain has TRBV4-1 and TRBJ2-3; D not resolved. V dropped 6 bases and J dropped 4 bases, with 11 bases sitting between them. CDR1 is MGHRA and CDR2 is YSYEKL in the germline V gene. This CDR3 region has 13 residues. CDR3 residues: CASRLEVSDTQYF. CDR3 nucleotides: TGCGCCAGCAGATTAGAGGTTTCAGATACGCAGTATTTT.

CDR3 coding DNA: TGTGCCAGCAGCTTAGTTATCTTCTCCTACGAGCAGTACTTC. This gives the protein CASSLVIFSYEQYF. The genes are TRBV7-2 and TRBJ2-7; D unresolved. The CDR3 has 14 amino acids. Per germline, CDR1 SGHTA and CDR2 FQGNSA. V gave up 1 base and J gave up 0 bases, with 7 bases separating them.

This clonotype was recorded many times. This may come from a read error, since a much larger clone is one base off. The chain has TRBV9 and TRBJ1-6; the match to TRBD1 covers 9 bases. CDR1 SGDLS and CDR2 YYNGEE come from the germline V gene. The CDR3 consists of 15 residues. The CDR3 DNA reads TGTGTCAGCAGCGGGACAGGGCGAACCGATTCACCCCTCCACTTT. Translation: CVSSGTGRTDSPLHF. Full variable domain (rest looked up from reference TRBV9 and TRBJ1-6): DSGVTQTPKHLITATGQRVTLRCSPRSGDLSVYWYQQSLDQGLQFLIQYYNGEERAKGNILERFSAQQFPDLHSELNLSSLELGDSALYFCVSSGTGRTDSPLHFGNGTRLTVT.

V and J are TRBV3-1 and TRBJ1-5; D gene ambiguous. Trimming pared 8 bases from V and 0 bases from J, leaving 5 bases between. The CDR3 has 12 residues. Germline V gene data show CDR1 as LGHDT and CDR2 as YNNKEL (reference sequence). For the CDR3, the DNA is TGTGCCAGCGGCGGTAGCAATCAGCCCCAGCATTTT. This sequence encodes CASGGSNQPQHF.

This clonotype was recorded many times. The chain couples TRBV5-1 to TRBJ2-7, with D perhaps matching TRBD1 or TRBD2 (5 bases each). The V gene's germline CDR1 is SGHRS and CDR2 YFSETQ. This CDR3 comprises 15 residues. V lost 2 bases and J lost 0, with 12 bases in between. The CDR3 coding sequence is TGCGCCAGCAGCTTAGAAGCAGGGAGCTCCTACGAGCAGTACTTC. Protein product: CASSLEAGSSYEQYF.

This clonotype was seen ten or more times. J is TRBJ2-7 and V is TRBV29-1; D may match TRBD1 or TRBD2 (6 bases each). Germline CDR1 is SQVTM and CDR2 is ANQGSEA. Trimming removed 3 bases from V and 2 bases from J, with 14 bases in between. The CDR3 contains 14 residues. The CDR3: CSVESGGRPYEQYF. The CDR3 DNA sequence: TGCAGCGTTGAGAGTGGGGGGCGGCCCTACGAGCAGTACTTC.

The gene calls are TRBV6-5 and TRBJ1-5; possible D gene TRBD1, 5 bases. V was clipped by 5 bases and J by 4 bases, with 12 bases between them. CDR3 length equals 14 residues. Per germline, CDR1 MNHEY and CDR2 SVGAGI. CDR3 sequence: CASSPGGVNQPQHF. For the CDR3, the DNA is TGTGCCAGCAGTCCGGGGGGAGTTAATCAGCCCCAGCATTTT.

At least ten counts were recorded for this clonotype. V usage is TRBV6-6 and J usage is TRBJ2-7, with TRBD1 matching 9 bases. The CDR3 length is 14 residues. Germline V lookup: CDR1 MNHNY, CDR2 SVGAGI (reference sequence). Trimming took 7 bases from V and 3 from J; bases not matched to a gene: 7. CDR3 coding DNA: TGTGCCAGCAACCCGGGACAGGGAAGCTACGAGCAGTACTTC. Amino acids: CASNPGQGSYEQYF.